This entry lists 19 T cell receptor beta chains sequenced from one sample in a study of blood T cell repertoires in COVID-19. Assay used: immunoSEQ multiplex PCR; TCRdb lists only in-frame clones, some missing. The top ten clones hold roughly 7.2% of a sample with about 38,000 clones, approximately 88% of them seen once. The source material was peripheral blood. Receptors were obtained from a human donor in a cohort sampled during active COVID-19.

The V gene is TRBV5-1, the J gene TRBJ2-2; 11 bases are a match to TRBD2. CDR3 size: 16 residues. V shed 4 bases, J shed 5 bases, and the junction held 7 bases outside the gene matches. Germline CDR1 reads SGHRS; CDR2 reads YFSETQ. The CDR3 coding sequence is TGCGCCAGCAGCGACAATAGCGGGGGGGCTACCGGGGAGCTGTTTTTT. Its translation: CASSDNSGGATGELFF. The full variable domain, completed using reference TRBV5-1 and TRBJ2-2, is KAGVTQTPRYLIKTRGQQVTLSCSPISGHRSVSWYQQTPGQGLQFLFEYFSETQRNKGNFPGRFSGRQFSNSRSEMNVSTLELGDSALYLCASSDNSGGATGELFFGEGSRLTVL.

The CDR3 nucleotides are TGTGCCAGCAGTCTCCCTGGAGGGGAGCAGTACTTC. The encoded protein is CASSLPGGEQYF. The chain recombines TRBV28 with TRBJ2-7, with D perhaps TRBD2 (6 bases). From germline, CDR1 is MDHEN and CDR2 SYDVKM. The CDR3 totals 12 residues. With 5 bases removed from V and 7 bases from J, the gap between germline ends came to 12 bases.

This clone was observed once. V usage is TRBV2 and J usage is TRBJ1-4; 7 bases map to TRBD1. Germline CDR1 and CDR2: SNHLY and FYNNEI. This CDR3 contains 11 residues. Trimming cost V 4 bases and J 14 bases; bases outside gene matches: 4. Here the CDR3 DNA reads TGTGCCAGCAGTGCGGACAGGTGGCTGTTTTTT. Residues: CASSADRWLFF.

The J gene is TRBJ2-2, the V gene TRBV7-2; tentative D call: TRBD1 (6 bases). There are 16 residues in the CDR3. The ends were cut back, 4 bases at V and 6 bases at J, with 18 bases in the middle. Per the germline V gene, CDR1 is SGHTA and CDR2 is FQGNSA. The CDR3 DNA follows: TGTGCCAGCAGCTCAAATCTTCAAACAGGGTCCGGGGAGCTGTTTTTT. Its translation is CASSSNLQTGSGELFF.

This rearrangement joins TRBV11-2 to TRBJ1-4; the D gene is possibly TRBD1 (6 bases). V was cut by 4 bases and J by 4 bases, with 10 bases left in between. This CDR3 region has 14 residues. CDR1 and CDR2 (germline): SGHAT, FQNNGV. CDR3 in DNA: TGTGCCAGCAGCTGGGGGCAGCGTAATGAAAAACTGTTTTTT. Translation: CASSWGQRNEKLFF.

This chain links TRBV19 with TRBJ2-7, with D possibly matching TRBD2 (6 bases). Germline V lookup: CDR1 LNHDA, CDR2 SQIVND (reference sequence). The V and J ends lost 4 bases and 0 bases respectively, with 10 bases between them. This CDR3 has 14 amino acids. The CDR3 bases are TGTGCCAGTAGTAGGGGGGTAAGCTCCTACGAGCAGTACTTC. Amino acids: CASSRGVSSYEQYF.

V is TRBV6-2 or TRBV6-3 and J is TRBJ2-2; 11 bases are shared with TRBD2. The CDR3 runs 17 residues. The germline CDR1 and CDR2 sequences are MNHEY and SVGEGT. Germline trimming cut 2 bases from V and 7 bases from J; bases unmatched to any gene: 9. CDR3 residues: CASSYPSGRISNGELFF. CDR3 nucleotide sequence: TGTGCCAGCAGTTACCCTAGCGGGAGGATCTCGAACGGGGAGCTGTTTTTT.

The CDR3 coding sequence is TGCGCCAGCAGCTTGGAGGGACAGTTCTACGAGCAGTACTTC. This codes for CASSLEGQFYEQYF. V and J are TRBV5-1 and TRBJ2-7, with 7 bases identical to TRBD1. Per the germline V gene, CDR1 is SGHRS and CDR2 is YFSETQ. V lost 0 bases, J lost 3 bases, and 3 bases stayed unmatched. The CDR3 has 14 amino acids.

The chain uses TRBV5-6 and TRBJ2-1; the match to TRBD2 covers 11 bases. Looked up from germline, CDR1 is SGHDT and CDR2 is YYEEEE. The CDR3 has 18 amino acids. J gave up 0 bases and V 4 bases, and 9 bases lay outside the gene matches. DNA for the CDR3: TGTGCCAGCAGCCCATTAGCGGGGGGGATCAGCTCCTACAATGAGCAGTTCTTC. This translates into CASSPLAGGISSYNEQFF. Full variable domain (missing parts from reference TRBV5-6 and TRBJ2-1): DAGVTQSPTHLIKTRGQQVTLRCSPKSGHDTVSWYQQALGQGPQFIFQYYEEEERQRGNFPDRFSGHQFPNYSSELNVNALLLGDSALYLCASSPLAGGISSYNEQFFGPGTRLTVL.

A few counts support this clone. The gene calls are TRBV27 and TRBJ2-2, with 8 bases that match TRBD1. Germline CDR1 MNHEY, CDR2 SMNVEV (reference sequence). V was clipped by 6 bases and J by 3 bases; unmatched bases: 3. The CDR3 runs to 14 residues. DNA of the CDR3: TGTGCCAGCAGCACAGGGGGGTACACCGGGGAGCTGTTTTTT. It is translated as CASSTGGYTGELFF.

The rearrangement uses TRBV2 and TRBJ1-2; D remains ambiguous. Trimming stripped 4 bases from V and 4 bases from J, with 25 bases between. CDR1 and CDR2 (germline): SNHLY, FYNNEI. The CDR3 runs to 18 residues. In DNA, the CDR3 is TGTGCCAGCAGTGTAAGGCGCCCGAGGCCGAATTCGGTCTATGGCTACACCTTC. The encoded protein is CASSVRRPRPNSVYGYTF.

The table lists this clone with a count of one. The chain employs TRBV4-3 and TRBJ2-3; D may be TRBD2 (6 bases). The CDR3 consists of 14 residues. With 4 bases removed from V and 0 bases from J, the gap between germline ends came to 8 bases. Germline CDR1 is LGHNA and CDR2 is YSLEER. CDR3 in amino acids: CASSPAGSTDTQYF. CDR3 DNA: TGCGCCAGCAGCCCCGCGGGAAGCACAGATACGCAGTATTTT.

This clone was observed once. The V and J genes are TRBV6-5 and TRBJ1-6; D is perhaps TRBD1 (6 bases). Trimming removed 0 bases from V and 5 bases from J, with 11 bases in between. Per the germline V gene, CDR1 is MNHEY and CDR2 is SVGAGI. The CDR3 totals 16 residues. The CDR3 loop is CASSYSGRTDNSPLHF. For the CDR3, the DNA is TGTGCCAGCAGTTACTCGGGAAGGACAGATAATTCACCCCTCCACTTT.

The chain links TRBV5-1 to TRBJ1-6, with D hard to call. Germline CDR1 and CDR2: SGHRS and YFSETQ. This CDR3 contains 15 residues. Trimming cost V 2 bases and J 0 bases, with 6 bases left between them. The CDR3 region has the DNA TGCGCCAGCAGCTTCCGGAGCTCCTATAATTCACCCCTCCACTTT. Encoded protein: CASSFRSSYNSPLHF.

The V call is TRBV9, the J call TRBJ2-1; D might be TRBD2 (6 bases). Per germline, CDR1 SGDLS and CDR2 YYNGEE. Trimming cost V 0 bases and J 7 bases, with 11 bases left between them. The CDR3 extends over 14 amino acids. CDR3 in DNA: TGTGCCAGCAGCGTAGCCCCGACTAGGAATGAGCAGTTCTTC. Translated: CASSVAPTRNEQFF.

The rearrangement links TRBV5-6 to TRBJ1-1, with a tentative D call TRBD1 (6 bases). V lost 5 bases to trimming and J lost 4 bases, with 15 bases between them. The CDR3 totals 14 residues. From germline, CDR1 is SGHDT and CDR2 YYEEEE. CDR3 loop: CASSNGTWGTEAFF. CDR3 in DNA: TGTGCCAGCAGTAATGGGACATGGGGCACTGAAGCTTTCTTT.

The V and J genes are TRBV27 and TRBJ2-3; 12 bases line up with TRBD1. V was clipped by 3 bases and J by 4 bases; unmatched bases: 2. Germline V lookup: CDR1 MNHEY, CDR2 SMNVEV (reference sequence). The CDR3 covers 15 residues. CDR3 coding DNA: TGTGCCAGCAGTTTGGGACAGGGGGCGGCAGATACGCAGTATTTT. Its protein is CASSLGQGAADTQYF.

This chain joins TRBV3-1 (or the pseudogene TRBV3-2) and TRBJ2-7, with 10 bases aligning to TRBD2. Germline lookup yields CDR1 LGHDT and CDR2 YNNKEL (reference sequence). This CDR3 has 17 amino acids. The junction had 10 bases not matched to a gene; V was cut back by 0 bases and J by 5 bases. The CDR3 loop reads CASSQDLGLAGDHEQYF. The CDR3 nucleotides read TGTGCCAGCAGCCAAGATCTTGGGCTAGCGGGAGACCACGAGCAGTACTTC.

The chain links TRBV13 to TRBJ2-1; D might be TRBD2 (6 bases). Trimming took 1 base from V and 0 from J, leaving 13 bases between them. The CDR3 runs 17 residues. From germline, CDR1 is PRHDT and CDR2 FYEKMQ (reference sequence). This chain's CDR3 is CASSLVGRGLSYNEQFF. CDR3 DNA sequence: TGTGCCAGCAGCTTAGTTGGGCGGGGACTCTCCTACAATGAGCAGTTCTTC.